The T cell receptor beta chain under discussion was sequenced for a study of blood T cell repertoires in COVID-19. Germline values: CDR1 KGHDR, CDR2 SFDVKD. The CDR3 is 13 amino acids. Trimming cost V 11 bases and J 2 bases, with 13 bases left between them. This table comes from immunoSEQ multiplex PCR, and its TCRdb copy is limited to in-frame clones, with some not included. The sample includes about 120,000 clones, 80% to 90% of them seen just once. The chain recombines TRBV24-1 with TRBJ2-3; D may be TRBD1 (6 bases). The source material was peripheral blood. The source of this sequence is a man in his sixties or seventies with active or convalescent COVID-19. CDR3 protein: CAIQGGATDTQYF. In DNA, the CDR3 is TGTGCCATACAGGGCGGAGCCACAGATACGCAGTATTTT.